This T cell receptor (beta chain) comes out of a study of blood T cell repertoires in COVID-19. Membership in each cohort depended on participant-reported clinical history. Germline assignment: CDR1 LGHDT and CDR2 YNNKEL (reference sequence). The CDR3 loop spans 14 amino acids. V lost 2 bases and J 4 bases, leaving 11 bases between the germline ends. Methods used by the authors: Reference gene primer amplification gave nucleated cell count estimates. Generated by immunoSEQ multiplex PCR, the TCRdb table keeps only in-frame clones and is missing some. D and trimming were read from the DNA, whereas the V and J calls and clone size are those reported in that table. The sample shows 150,000 or so clones, 75% to 80% of them seen only once.

Input material: PBMCs or T cells enriched from blood (not recorded which). The chain recombines TRBV3-1 (or the pseudogene TRBV3-2) with TRBJ1-2; a possible D gene is TRBD1 (5 bases). The origin of this receptor is a woman in her fifties or sixties who had recovered from COVID-19. For the CDR3, the DNA is TGTGCCAGCAGCCAACCCCCCGACAGCTATGGCTACACCTTC. This translates into CASSQPPDSYGYTF.